The T cell receptor (beta chain) under discussion was sequenced for a study of T cells in Graves' hyperthyroidism and ophthalmopathy. General study results and limits: Ophthalmopathy and stable hyperthyroidism were told apart by a 13 V-J model.

In its sample, this clonotype was seen a few times. Its antigen is as yet unknown. The investigators amplified TCR beta CDR3 regions from RNA transcripts. With the HTBI primer set, the TCR CDR3 went through a first round of RT-PCR. TCRdb independently ran MiXCR on the multiplex PCR reads; one entry per CDR3 protein. The table shows approximately 400,000 distinct CDR3 sequences, with about an eighth occurring only once. This CDR3 has 13 amino acids. The germline gives CDR1 LNHDA, CDR2 SQIVND (reference sequence). The V end was cut by 3 bases, the J end by 5 bases, with 10 bases between. This sequence was found in a man between 50 and 59 years old with Graves' ophthalmopathy. The V call is TRBV19, the J call TRBJ1-1, with D tentatively TRBD1 (5 bases). Sequencing was done on a sample of blood. CDR3 sequence reads: CASSIARGTEAFF. For the CDR3, the DNA is TGTGCCAGTAGTATCGCTAGGGGTACTGAAGCTTTCTTT.